Each of the 23 T cell receptor beta chains below was sequenced from the same sample in a study of shared clonotypes between healthy human individuals. Profiled with immunoSEQ multiplex PCR; TCRdb holds only in-frame clones, not every one. Here the sample spans some 2,000,000 clones, roughly 94% being singletons. As defined, naive CD8 cells were CD45RO-negative and positively selected for CCR7, with terminally differentiated effector memory CD45RA+ cells excluded. What was sequenced was naive CD8+ T cells sorted from blood. These receptors were obtained from a man younger than 30 in good health.

V and J are TRBV13 and TRBJ2-6; D gene unclear. This CDR3 has 16 residues. Trimming pared 0 bases from V and 0 bases from J, leaving 6 bases between. Germline CDR1 is PRHDT and CDR2 is FYEKMQ (reference sequence). CDR3 amino acids: CASSLGQLSGANVLTF. CDR3 DNA: TGTGCCAGCAGCTTAGGTCAGCTCTCTGGGGCCAACGTCCTGACTTTC. The full variable domain, rest sourced from reference TRBV13 and TRBJ2-6, is AAGVIQSPRHLIKEKRETATLKCYPIPRHDTVYWYQQGPGQDPQFLISFYEKMQSDKGSIPDRFSAQQFSDYHSELNMSSLELGDSALYFCASSLGQLSGANVLTFGAGSRLTVL.

This chain links TRBV5-8 with TRBJ1-1; 7 bases are a match to TRBD1. Germline V CDR1 and CDR2: SGHTS, YDEGEE. After removal of 1 base from V and 1 base from J, the junction contained 13 bases not matched to a gene. The CDR3 extends over 18 amino acids. The CDR3 loop is CASSLRWAEGGANTEAFF. The CDR3 DNA sequence: TGTGCCAGCAGCTTGCGGTGGGCTGAAGGGGGCGCGAACACTGAAGCTTTCTTT.

The CDR3 sequence: CASSEGQAVSYEQYF. DNA of the CDR3: TGTGCCAGCAGTGAAGGACAGGCCGTCTCCTACGAGCAGTACTTC. The chain uses TRBV2 and TRBJ2-7; a possible D gene is TRBD1 (6 bases). Trimming stripped 1 base from V and 0 bases from J, with 10 bases between. The CDR3 totals 15 residues. In germline, CDR1 is SNHLY, CDR2 FYNNEI.

V usage is TRBV6-1 and J usage is TRBJ2-7; 8 nucleotides line up with TRBD2. There are 16 residues in the CDR3. The germline CDR1 and CDR2 sequences are MNHNS and SASEGT. With V trimmed by 2 bases and J by 0 bases, 6 bases remained unmatched. Written as DNA, the CDR3 is TGTGCCAGCAGTGAAATACTAGCGGATTACTCCTACGAGCAGTACTTC. Translation gives CASSEILADYSYEQYF.

The chain links TRBV9 to TRBJ2-2, with TRBD1 identical over 10 bases. Germline trimming cut 3 bases from V and 4 bases from J; bases unmatched to any gene: 3. This CDR3 has 15 residues. Germline assignment: CDR1 SGDLS and CDR2 YYNGEE. CDR3: CASSDRDRGTGELFF. In DNA form, the CDR3 reads TGTGCCAGCAGCGACCGGGACAGGGGCACCGGGGAGCTGTTTTTT.

This chain uses TRBV6-1 with TRBJ2-3; the D gene could be TRBD1 or TRBD2 (5 bases each). V was trimmed by 8 bases and J by 0 bases, leaving 12 bases between them. The CDR3 is 14 residues long. Looked up from germline, CDR1 is MNHNS and CDR2 is SASEGT. Here the CDR3 reads CASAGTASTDTQYF. The CDR3 DNA sequence: TGTGCCAGCGCTGGGACGGCTAGCACAGATACGCAGTATTTT.

The rearrangement links TRBV28 to TRBJ2-3; D might be TRBD1 (5 bases). Germline values: CDR1 MDHEN, CDR2 SYDVKM. Deletions cut 5 bases from V and 7 bases from J, with 13 bases between. The CDR3 totals 13 residues. The CDR3 spells CASSTPRDYTQYF. CDR3 bases: TGTGCCAGCAGTACCCCCAGGGATTATACGCAGTATTTT.

This clone has only one observation. V is TRBV5-6 and J is TRBJ1-2; D gene uncertain. In germline, CDR1 is SGHDT, CDR2 YYEEEE. The CDR3 length is 14 residues. Trimming removed 4 bases at V and 2 bases at J, with 12 bases between. In nucleotides, the CDR3 is TGTGCCAGCAGCCCCGGTCTGGGCAACTATGGCTACACCTTC. This encodes CASSPGLGNYGYTF.

The table lists this clone with a few counts. The junction shows a germline mismatch at one end, possibly a read error. The chain is built from TRBV2 and TRBJ1-1; D is undetermined. This CDR3 has 8 amino acids. Germline CDR1 reads SNHLY; CDR2 reads FYNNEI. The CDR3 is CASTEAFF. DNA of the CDR3: TGTGCCAGCACTGAAGCTTTCTTT.

V gene TRBV4-3 combines with J gene TRBJ2-1, with TRBD2 as a possible D gene (5 bases). CDR1 LGHNA and CDR2 YSLEER come from the germline V gene. Trimming stripped 1 base from V and 0 bases from J, with 10 bases between. The CDR3 loop spans 16 amino acids. The CDR3 reads CASSQVAFNSYNEQFF. CDR3 in DNA: TGCGCCAGCAGCCAAGTAGCGTTTAACTCCTACAATGAGCAGTTCTTC.

The rearrangement joins TRBV7-9 to TRBJ2-5; 12 bases align to TRBD2. Trimming took 5 bases from V and 2 from J; bases not matched to a gene: 6. Germline V gene sequence: CDR1 SEHNR, CDR2 FQNEAQ (reference sequence). The CDR3 is 16 residues long. CDR3 in DNA: TGTGCCAGCAGCAACCTAGCGGGGGGGCGTCAAGAGACCCAGTACTTC. Encoded protein: CASSNLAGGRQETQYF. The complete variable domain, with remaining parts taken from reference TRBV7-9 and TRBJ2-5, reads DTGVSQNPRHKITKRGQNVTFRCDPISEHNRLYWYRQTLGQGPEFLTYFQNEAQLEKSRLLSDRFSAERPKGSFSTLEIQRTEQGDSAMYLCASSNLAGGRQETQYFGPGTRLLVL.

Points on this clone: Other DNA sequences in the same sample also yield this CDR3. In nucleotides, the CDR3 is TGTGCCAGCAGTTCAACAGGGGGGTCCTACGAGCAGTACTTC. The encoded protein is CASSSTGGSYEQYF. The rearrangement uses TRBV6-5 and TRBJ2-7, with 8 bases identical to TRBD1. V gave up 4 bases and J gave up 1 base; unmatched junction bases: 3. The CDR3 extends over 14 amino acids. Germline CDR1 reads MNHEY; CDR2 reads SVGAGI.

To note about this clone: Distinct nucleotide sequences in the sample also encode this CDR3. DNA for the CDR3: TGTGCCAGCAGCAAGACAGGACCCTACGAGCAGTACTTC. Its protein product is CASSKTGPYEQYF. The rearrangement uses TRBV6-1 and TRBJ2-7; tentatively, D is TRBD1 (6 bases). In germline, CDR1 is MNHNS, CDR2 SASEGT. The CDR3 has 13 amino acids. V shed 6 bases and J shed 2 bases, with 11 bases lying between them.

The chain couples TRBV9 to TRBJ1-1; D ambiguous. The ends were cut back, 3 bases at V and 5 bases at J, with 11 bases in the middle. The CDR3 consists of 13 residues. The germline gives CDR1 SGDLS, CDR2 YYNGEE. CDR3 amino acids: CASSDSAGTEAFF. The CDR3 DNA is TGTGCCAGCAGCGACTCAGCCGGGACTGAAGCTTTCTTT.

The chain carries TRBV30 and TRBJ1-1; no clear D. The V gene's germline CDR1 is GTSNPN and CDR2 SVGIG (reference sequence). Deletions cut 0 bases from V and 7 bases from J, with 12 bases between. The CDR3 runs to 13 residues. The CDR3 nucleotides read TGTGCCTGGAGTGTGGCACCGGAGGATGAAGCTTTCTTT. Protein product: CAWSVAPEDEAFF. Full variable domain (rest looked up from reference TRBV30 and TRBJ1-1): SQTIHQWPATLVQPVGSPLSLECTVEGTSNPNLYWYRQAAGRGLQLLFYSVGIGQISSEVPQNLSASRPQDRQFILSSKKLLLSDSGFYLCAWSVAPEDEAFFGQGTRLTVV.

V is TRBV4-1 and J is TRBJ2-2, with TRBD2 as a possible D gene (6 bases). In germline, CDR1 is MGHRA, CDR2 YSYEKL. With 4 bases removed from V and 4 bases from J, the gap between germline ends came to 10 bases. This CDR3 has 14 residues. CDR3 loop: CASSLPAGTGELFF. CDR3 DNA: TGCGCCAGCAGCCTACCAGCGGGCACCGGGGAGCTGTTTTTT.

The rearrangement uses TRBV25-1 and TRBJ2-7; weak D call: TRBD1 (6 bases). This CDR3 is built from 16 residues. CDR1 is MGHDK and CDR2 is SYGVNS in the germline V gene. V was shortened by 4 bases and J by 4 bases, with 20 bases between the two germline ends. CDR3 bases: TGTGCCAGCAGTGCCCGAAATAAGGACAGTCCGTACGAGCAGTACTTC. Protein sequence: CASSARNKDSPYEQYF.

V and J are TRBV4-1 and TRBJ1-2; the D is unclear. CDR3 length: 13 amino acids. V lost 6 bases and J lost 6, with 14 bases in between. Germline V gene data show CDR1 as MGHRA and CDR2 as YSYEKL. The CDR3 DNA follows: TGCGCCAGCAGTTCCATCGGGAGGGATGGCTACACCTTC. It is translated as CASSSIGRDGYTF.

The gene calls are TRBV6-6 and TRBJ2-7; D gene unclear. CDR3 size: 11 residues. The V gene lost 6 bases and the J gene lost 5 bases, with 8 bases spanning the gap. The germline V gene encodes CDR1 MNHNY and CDR2 SVGAGI (reference sequence). This CDR3 is CASSNWDEQYF. The CDR3 bases are TGTGCCAGCAGCAATTGGGACGAGCAGTACTTC.

This clone was found once. The chain recombines TRBV9 with TRBJ2-2; tentative D call: TRBD1 (5 bases). CDR3 size: 13 residues. Trimming stripped 10 bases from V and 0 bases from J, with 10 bases between. Germline assignment: CDR1 SGDLS and CDR2 YYNGEE. CDR3 residues: CASGLSNTGELFF. The DNA of the CDR3 is TGTGCCTCAGGGCTCTCGAACACCGGGGAGCTGTTTTTT.

This clone was seen a single time. V usage is TRBV6-6 and J usage is TRBJ2-3; D is unresolved. The CDR3 is 13 residues long. Trimming removed 5 bases at V and 2 bases at J, with 8 bases between. Germline loops: CDR1 MNHNY, CDR2 SVGAGI (reference sequence). DNA for the CDR3: TGTGCCAGCAGTCAACAAGACACAGATACGCAGTATTTT. Residues: CASSQQDTDTQYF.

This chain joins TRBV10-1 and TRBJ1-3; D call uncertain. The germline gives CDR1 WNHNN, CDR2 SYGVQD (reference sequence). The CDR3 is 13 amino acids. With 7 bases removed from V and 0 bases from J, the gap between germline ends came to 7 bases. Here the CDR3 reads CASNIDSGNTIYF. CDR3 nucleotide sequence: TGCGCCAGCAATATAGACTCTGGAAACACCATATATTTT.

The chain carries TRBV18 and TRBJ1-6, with D unclear. The CDR3 is 14 amino acids. Germline V gene sequence: CDR1 KGHSH, CDR2 LQKENI. V lost 3 bases, J lost 9 bases, and 12 bases lay in between. The CDR3 sequence is CASSPEALISPLHF. The CDR3 region has the DNA TGTGCCAGCTCACCGGAGGCTCTGATTTCACCCCTCCACTTT.